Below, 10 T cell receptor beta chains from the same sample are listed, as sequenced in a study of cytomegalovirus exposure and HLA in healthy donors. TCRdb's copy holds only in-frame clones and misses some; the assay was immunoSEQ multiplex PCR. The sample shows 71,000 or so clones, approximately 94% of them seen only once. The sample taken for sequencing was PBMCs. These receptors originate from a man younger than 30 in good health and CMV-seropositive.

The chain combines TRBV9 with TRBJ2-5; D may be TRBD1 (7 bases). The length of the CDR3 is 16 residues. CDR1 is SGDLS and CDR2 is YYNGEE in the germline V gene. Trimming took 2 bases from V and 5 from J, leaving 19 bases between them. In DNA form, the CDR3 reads TGTGCCAGCAGCGTCGGGACTCTGGTGGACAGGGAGACCCAGTACTTC. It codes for CASSVGTLVDRETQYF.

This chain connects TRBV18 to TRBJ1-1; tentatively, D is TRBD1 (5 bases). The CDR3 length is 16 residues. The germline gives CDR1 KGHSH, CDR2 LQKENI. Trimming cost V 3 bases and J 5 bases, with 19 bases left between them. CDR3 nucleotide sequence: TGTGCCAGCTCACCGCCCCGGGGGGGAGAGAGGACTGAAGCTTTCTTT. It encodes CASSPPRGGERTEAFF.

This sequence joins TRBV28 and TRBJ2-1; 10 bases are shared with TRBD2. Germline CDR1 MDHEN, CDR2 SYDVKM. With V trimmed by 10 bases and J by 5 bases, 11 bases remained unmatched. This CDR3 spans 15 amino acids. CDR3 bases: TGTGCCACCACGACCCCTAGCGGGAGCCACAATGAGCAGTTCTTC. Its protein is CATTTPSGSHNEQFF.

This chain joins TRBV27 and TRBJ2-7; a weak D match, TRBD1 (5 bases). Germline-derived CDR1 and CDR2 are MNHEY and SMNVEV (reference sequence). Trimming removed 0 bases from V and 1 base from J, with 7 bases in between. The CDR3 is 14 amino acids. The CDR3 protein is CASSLSGESYEQYF. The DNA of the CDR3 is TGTGCCAGCAGTTTATCAGGGGAATCCTACGAGCAGTACTTC.

CDR3 protein: CASSSQAIGVDYEQYF. For the CDR3, the DNA is TGCGCCAGCAGCTCACAGGCCATTGGGGTCGACTACGAGCAGTACTTC. The rearrangement joins TRBV5-1 to TRBJ2-7; perhaps TRBD1 as D (5 bases). Between the trimmed V and J ends, which lost 3 bases and 3 bases, there was a span of 19 bases. The length of the CDR3 is 16 residues. The germline gives CDR1 SGHRS, CDR2 YFSETQ.

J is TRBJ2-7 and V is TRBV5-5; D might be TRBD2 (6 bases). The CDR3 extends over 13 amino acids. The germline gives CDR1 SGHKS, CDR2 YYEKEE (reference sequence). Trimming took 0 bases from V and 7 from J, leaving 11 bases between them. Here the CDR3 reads CASSLEVGREQYF. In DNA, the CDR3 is TGTGCCAGCAGCTTGGAGGTGGGGAGGGAGCAGTACTTC. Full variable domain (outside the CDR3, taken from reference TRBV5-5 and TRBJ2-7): DAGVTQSPTHLIKTRGQQVTLRCSPISGHKSVSWYQQVLGQGPQFIFQYYEKEERGRGNFPDRFSARQFPNYSSELNVNALLLGDSALYLCASSLEVGREQYFGPGTRLTVT.

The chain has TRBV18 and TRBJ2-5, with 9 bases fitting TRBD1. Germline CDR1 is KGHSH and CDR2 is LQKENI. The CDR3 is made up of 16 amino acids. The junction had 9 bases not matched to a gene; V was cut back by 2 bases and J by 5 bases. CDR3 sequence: CASSPNRGRPGETQYF. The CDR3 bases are TGTGCCAGCTCACCAAACAGGGGGCGCCCCGGGGAGACCCAGTACTTC.

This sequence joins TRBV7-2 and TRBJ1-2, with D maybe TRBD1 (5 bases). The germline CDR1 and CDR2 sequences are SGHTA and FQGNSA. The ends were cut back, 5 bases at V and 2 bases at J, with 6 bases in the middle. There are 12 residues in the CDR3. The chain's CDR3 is CASSPGNYGYTF. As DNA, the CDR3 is TGTGCCAGCAGCCCAGGGAACTATGGCTACACCTTC.

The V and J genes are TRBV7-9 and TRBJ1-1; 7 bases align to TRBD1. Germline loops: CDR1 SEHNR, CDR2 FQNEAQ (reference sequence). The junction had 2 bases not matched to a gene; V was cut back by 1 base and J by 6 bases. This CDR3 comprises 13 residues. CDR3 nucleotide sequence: TGTGCCAGCAGCTTAGGCCAGGGGGCTGAAGCTTTCTTT. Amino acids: CASSLGQGAEAFF.

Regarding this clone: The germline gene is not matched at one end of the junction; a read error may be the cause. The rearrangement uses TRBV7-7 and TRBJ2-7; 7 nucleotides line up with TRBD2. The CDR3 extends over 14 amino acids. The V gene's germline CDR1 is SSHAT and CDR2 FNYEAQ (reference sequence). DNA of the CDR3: TGTGCTAGCAGCCCCACTAGCGCGGCCTACGAGCAGTACTTC. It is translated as CASSPTSAAYEQYF.